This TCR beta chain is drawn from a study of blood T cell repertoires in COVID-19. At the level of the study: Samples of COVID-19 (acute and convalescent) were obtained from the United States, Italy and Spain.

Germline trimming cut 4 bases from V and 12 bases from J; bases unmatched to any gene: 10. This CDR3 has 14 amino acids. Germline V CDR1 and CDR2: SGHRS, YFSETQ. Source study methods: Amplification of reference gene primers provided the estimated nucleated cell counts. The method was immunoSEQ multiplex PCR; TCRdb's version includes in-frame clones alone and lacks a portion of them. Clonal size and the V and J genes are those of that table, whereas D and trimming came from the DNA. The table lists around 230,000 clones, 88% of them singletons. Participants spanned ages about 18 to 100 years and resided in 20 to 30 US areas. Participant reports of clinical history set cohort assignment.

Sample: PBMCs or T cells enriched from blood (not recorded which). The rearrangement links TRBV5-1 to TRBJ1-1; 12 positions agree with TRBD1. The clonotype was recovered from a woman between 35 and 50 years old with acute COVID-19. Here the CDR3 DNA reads TGCGCCAGCAGCCAACTGGGACAGGGGGCGGCGACTTTCTTT. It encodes CASSQLGQGAATFF.